The 18 T cell receptor beta chains given below trace back to one sample, sequenced in a study of blood T cell repertoires in COVID-19 (dated by TCRdb to about 2020). The library was built by means of the immunoSEQ multiplex PCR assay. TCRdb obtained this table from immuneACCESS and retained in-frame rearrangements with V and J assigned. These tables miss some clones; where compared with another copy, unresolved V genes account for less than half of the shortfall, and the remainder is unexplained. This sample has 200,000 to 250,000 clones in its table, and under 85% of those were observed once. The top ten constitute roughly 1.8% of the sample. Sequenced material: PBMCs or T cells enriched from blood (not recorded which). These receptor sequences come from a man aged 55 to 69 who had recovered from COVID-19.

The chain uses TRBV29-1 and TRBJ2-3, with TRBD2 identical over 13 bases. V lost 6 bases to trimming and J lost 5 bases; unmatched junction nucleotides: 8. Germline CDR1 reads SQVTM; CDR2 reads ANQGSEA. The CDR3 has 15 amino acids. CDR3 in amino acids: CSVELAGGRIDTQYF. Here the CDR3 DNA reads TGCAGCGTGGAACTAGCGGGGGGGCGAATAGATACGCAGTATTTT.

The V call is TRBV4-3, the J call TRBJ1-5; D is possibly TRBD1 (5 bases). V lost 4 bases and J 7 bases, leaving 20 bases between the germline ends. Germline CDR1 is LGHNA and CDR2 is YSLEER. The CDR3 has 16 residues. CDR3 in amino acids: CASSREHHQGYQPQHF. CDR3 nucleotide sequence: TGCGCCAGCAGCCGAGAGCACCATCAGGGCTACCAGCCCCAGCATTTT.

The chain is built from TRBV19 and TRBJ2-7; D might be TRBD1 (5 bases). The germline V gene encodes CDR1 LNHDA and CDR2 SQIVND (reference sequence). There are 15 residues in the CDR3. With 3 bases removed from V and 7 bases from J, the gap between germline ends came to 19 bases. In nucleotides, the CDR3 is TGTGCCAGTAGTATCGAGGACATGCCATTAGGTGAGCAGTACTTC. Protein product: CASSIEDMPLGEQYF.

The rearrangement links TRBV7-9 to TRBJ1-2; no firm D call. The CDR3 length is 15 residues. Germline CDR1 reads SEHNR; CDR2 reads FQNEAQ (reference sequence). V was clipped by 0 bases and J by 7 bases, with 15 bases between them. The DNA for the CDR3 is TGTGCCAGCAGCTTAGCCTCCTTCCCGAGGAGTGGCTACACCTTC. It translates to CASSLASFPRSGYTF.

The chain has TRBV4-2 and TRBJ2-5, with 7 bases matching TRBD1. This CDR3 is built from 16 residues. Germline V lookup: CDR1 LGHNA, CDR2 YNFKEQ. J was trimmed by 5 bases and V by 0 bases; bases with no gene match: 9. The CDR3 region has the DNA TGTGCCAGCAGCCAAGAGATTCAGGGGGTGGGGGAGACCCAGTACTTC. The encoded protein is CASSQEIQGVGETQYF.

The chain uses TRBV19 and TRBJ1-6; D might be TRBD1 (5 bases). V lost 1 base and J 7 bases, leaving 11 bases between the germline ends. Germline V lookup: CDR1 LNHDA, CDR2 SQIVND (reference sequence). This CDR3 contains 15 residues. CDR3: CASSIGEGANSPLHF. The CDR3 DNA is TGTGCCAGTAGTATAGGGGAAGGGGCAAATTCACCCCTCCACTTT.

The CDR3: CATRDSIGGQPQHF. As DNA, the CDR3 is TGTGCCACCCGGGACAGTATAGGGGGTCAGCCCCAGCATTTT. This rearrangement joins TRBV10-3 to TRBJ1-5, with TRBD1 matching over 7 bases. The trim removed 10 bases at V and 6 bases at J, leaving 12 bases unmatched. Germline CDR1 is ENHRY and CDR2 is SYGVKD. The CDR3 totals 14 residues.

The J gene is TRBJ2-7, the V gene TRBV5-5; 8 bases are shared with TRBD2. Trimming took 5 bases from V and 2 from J; bases not matched to a gene: 9. Germline V gene lookup returns CDR1 SGHKS and CDR2 YYEKEE (reference sequence). The CDR3 totals 15 residues. CDR3 residues: CASRRPGLVPYEQYF. In DNA form, the CDR3 reads TGTGCCAGCAGACGACCGGGACTAGTTCCCTACGAGCAGTACTTC.

This chain joins TRBV3-1 (or the pseudogene TRBV3-2) and TRBJ2-7; TRBD1 aligns across 7 bases. From germline, CDR1 is LGHDT and CDR2 YNNKEL (reference sequence). V shed 4 bases and J 2 bases; nucleotides not matched to a gene: 2. There are 13 residues in the CDR3. CDR3 residues: CASSRQGAYEQYF. The CDR3 DNA is TGTGCCAGCAGCCGGCAGGGGGCCTACGAGCAGTACTTC.

CDR3 in DNA: TGTGCCAGCAGCTTTCAGGGTGACCGGAGAAACATTCAGTACTTC. Translation gives CASSFQGDRRNIQYF. The V call is TRBV7-9, the J call TRBJ2-4, with a weak D call TRBD1 (5 bases). This CDR3 region has 15 residues. V lost 3 bases and J lost 6, with 15 bases in between. Germline V gene sequence: CDR1 SEHNR, CDR2 FQNEAQ (reference sequence).

This sequence joins TRBV27 and TRBJ1-2; possibly TRBD1 for D (6 bases). From germline, CDR1 is MNHEY and CDR2 SMNVEV (reference sequence). This CDR3 region has 16 residues. With 8 bases removed from V and 0 bases from J, the gap between germline ends came to 19 bases. The CDR3 nucleotides read TGTGCCAGCTCCGGGACACCCTCTAATTCTAACTATGGCTACACCTTC. It is translated as CASSGTPSNSNYGYTF.

Only a few counts were recorded for this clone. V is TRBV15 and J is TRBJ2-5, with D tentatively TRBD2 (6 bases). V was trimmed by 2 bases and J by 7 bases, leaving 11 bases between them. The CDR3 runs 13 residues. CDR1 is LNHNV and CDR2 is YYDKDF in the germline V gene (reference sequence). This chain's CDR3 is CATSRPGGGTQYF. DNA of the CDR3: TGTGCCACCAGCAGACCCGGGGGTGGGACCCAGTACTTC.

This rearrangement joins TRBV5-4 to TRBJ1-6, with unresolved D. This CDR3 is 14 amino acids long. CDR1 is SGHNT, CDR2 YYREEE, per germline (reference sequence). V was clipped by 0 bases and J by 6 bases, with 7 bases between them. This CDR3 is CASSLEGSNSPLHF. CDR3 sequence (DNA): TGTGCCAGCAGCTTGGAAGGGAGTAATTCACCCCTCCACTTT.

The J gene is TRBJ1-1, the V gene TRBV2; no clear D gene. Germline-derived CDR1 and CDR2 are SNHLY and FYNNEI. Between the trimmed V and J ends, which lost 5 bases and 1 base, there was a span of 8 bases. The CDR3 runs 13 residues. This chain's CDR3 is CASSTNRNTEAFF. DNA for the CDR3: TGTGCCAGCAGTACAAACAGGAACACTGAAGCTTTCTTT.

This chain joins TRBV12-3 or TRBV12-4 and TRBJ1-6; TRBD1 is a possible D gene (6 bases). The ends were cut back, 5 bases at V and 10 bases at J, with 12 bases in the middle. The CDR3 is 13 residues long. The CDR3 DNA reads TGTGCCAGCAGTCAACAGGGCGGCTCACCCCTCCACTTT. Amino acid sequence: CASSQQGGSPLHF.

This clone was observed a single time. The V and J genes are TRBV3-1 (or the pseudogene TRBV3-2) and TRBJ2-7; 8 bases fit TRBD2. This CDR3 is built from 16 residues. The germline V gene encodes CDR1 LGHDT and CDR2 YNNKEL (reference sequence). The J segment lost 2 bases and the V segment lost 1 base, leaving 7 bases of the junction unmatched. CDR3 in amino acids: CASSQGTGTRPYEQYF. The DNA of the CDR3 is TGTGCCAGCAGCCAAGGCACCGGGACTAGACCCTACGAGCAGTACTTC.

The V gene is TRBV2, the J gene TRBJ1-2, with TRBD1 identical over 8 bases. Germline values: CDR1 SNHLY, CDR2 FYNNEI. V shed 3 bases and J 6 bases; nucleotides not matched to a gene: 12. The CDR3 totals 16 residues. DNA for the CDR3: TGTGCCAGCAGTGATCCCTTGGGGACAGGATCGCATGGCTACACCTTC. It specifies CASSDPLGTGSHGYTF. The variable domain in full, with the rest retrieved from reference TRBV2 and TRBJ1-2, is EPEVTQTPSHQVTQMGQEVILRCVPISNHLYFYWYRQILGQKVEFLVSFYNNEISEKSEIFDDQFSVERPDGSNFTLKIRSTKLEDSAMYFCASSDPLGTGSHGYTFGSGTRLTVV.

The CDR3 protein is CASSLDSLGYTF. The CDR3 bases are TGTGCCAGCAGCCTTGACAGTTTGGGCTACACCTTC. This chain uses TRBV7-8 with TRBJ1-2, with D possibly being TRBD1 (5 bases). This CDR3 has 12 amino acids. V lost 5 bases to trimming and J lost 8 bases, with 12 bases between them. Looked up from germline, CDR1 is SGHVS and CDR2 is FQNEAQ.